The T cell receptor beta chain described here comes from a study of blood T cell repertoires in COVID-19. Germline CDR1 MGHRA, CDR2 YSYEKL. V was pared by 1 base and J by 6 bases, with 14 bases between. The CDR3 runs 15 residues. Donors in Cohort 3 who had recovered were those with two negative PCRs, healthcare professional clearance, or resolution of their symptoms. In the source study's methods: Amplification with reference gene primers provided the estimates of nucleated cell counts. This table comes from immunoSEQ multiplex PCR, and its TCRdb copy is limited to in-frame clones, with some not included. V, J and clone size are taken as reported in that table, and D and trimming were inferred from the DNA itself. The repertoire holds about half a million clones, with around 85% as singletons.

Sequenced input: PBMCs or T cells enriched from blood (not recorded which). This clonotype originated in a woman in her sixties or seventies who had recovered from COVID-19. V usage is TRBV4-1 and J usage is TRBJ2-3; unclear D gene. The CDR3 nucleotides read TGCGCCAGCAGCCAAGTTGGAGCGCACGTGGATACGCAGTATTTT. Amino acids: CASSQVGAHVDTQYF.